The 13 T cell receptor beta chains below come from one sample, sequenced in a study of control samples from healthy donors and cancer patients. The data were produced by immunoSEQ multiplex PCR, yet TCRdb's version contains in-frame clones alone and is incomplete. Among about 140,000 clones listed, about 85% were seen once. Sequencing was carried out using blood. The receptors were sampled from a woman in her 30s in good health.

V usage is TRBV29-1 and J usage is TRBJ1-2; D perhaps matches TRBD1 (5 bases). Trimming cost V 6 bases and J 4 bases, with 15 bases left between them. CDR1 and CDR2 from the germline V gene are SQVTM and ANQGSEA. The CDR3 consists of 13 residues. The chain's CDR3 is CSVAAGVPYGYTF. The CDR3 region has the DNA TGCAGCGTGGCCGCGGGGGTACCCTATGGCTACACCTTC.

V gene TRBV5-5 combines with J gene TRBJ1-2; D unclear. Germline V gene data show CDR1 as SGHKS and CDR2 as YYEKEE (reference sequence). V was clipped by 0 bases and J by 4 bases, with 13 bases between them. This CDR3 is 15 amino acids long. CDR3 amino acids: CASSLGLGSAYGYTF. The CDR3 DNA is TGTGCCAGCAGCTTGGGCTTAGGGTCTGCCTATGGCTACACCTTC.

This clone was recorded a few times. The chain uses TRBV5-1 and TRBJ1-2, with no clear D. With 0 bases removed from V and 1 base from J, the gap between germline ends came to 10 bases. The CDR3 consists of 15 residues. The germline gives CDR1 SGHRS, CDR2 YFSETQ. CDR3 amino acids: CASSLEEQFNYGYTF. The DNA of the CDR3 is TGCGCCAGCAGCTTGGAAGAACAGTTTAACTATGGCTACACCTTC.

The V gene is TRBV7-2, the J gene TRBJ2-3; D gene ambiguous. CDR1 SGHTA and CDR2 FQGNSA come from the germline V gene. The CDR3 has 19 amino acids. Trimming took off 3 bases at V and 4 bases at J, with 26 bases between the two ends. CDR3 nucleotides: TGTGCCAGCAGCTTCCGGACGCCAACACTACTCCCATCATCAGATACGCAGTATTTT. This translates into CASSFRTPTLLPSSDTQYF.

The table lists this clone with a count of one. This chain links TRBV6-5 with TRBJ1-5; the D gene is possibly TRBD1 (5 bases). The CDR3 runs to 15 residues. V gave up 6 bases and J gave up 0 bases, with 12 bases separating them. In germline, CDR1 is MNHEY, CDR2 SVGAGI. In DNA form, the CDR3 reads TGTGCCAGCAGATCGACAGTTTATAGCAATCAGCCCCAGCATTTT. It specifies CASRSTVYSNQPQHF.

V usage is TRBV5-6 and J usage is TRBJ1-6, with TRBD1 as a possible D gene (5 bases). The length of the CDR3 is 15 residues. CDR1 is SGHDT and CDR2 is YYEEEE in the germline V gene. V lost 3 bases and J 7 bases, leaving 14 bases between the germline ends. This CDR3 reads CASSWGPDWNSPLHF. CDR3 DNA: TGTGCCAGCAGCTGGGGACCCGATTGGAATTCACCCCTCCACTTT.

This clone was found a few times. The chain recombines TRBV18 with TRBJ2-7, with D unresolved. CDR3 length: 17 residues. V lost 3 bases to trimming and J lost 6 bases, with 24 bases between them. CDR1 is KGHSH and CDR2 is LQKENI in the germline V gene. Written as DNA, the CDR3 is TGTGCCAGCTCACCGACCGTAGGAGCGCCCACTCCGGGCGAGCAGTACTTC. It is translated as CASSPTVGAPTPGEQYF.

The chain links TRBV12-3 or TRBV12-4 to TRBJ2-5; D not resolved. This CDR3 spans 12 amino acids. V was shortened by 3 bases and J by 4 bases, with 6 bases between the two germline ends. CDR3 loop: CASSFLGETQYF. The DNA of the CDR3 is TGTGCCAGCAGTTTTTTGGGAGAGACCCAGTACTTC.

The chain recombines TRBV2 with TRBJ2-2; 8 positions match TRBD1. With 8 bases clipped from V and 2 bases from J, the junction kept 4 bases outside the gene matches. In germline, CDR1 is SNHLY, CDR2 FYNNEI. The CDR3 is made up of 14 amino acids. CDR3 loop: CASDRGPNTGELFF. The CDR3 nucleotides read TGTGCCAGCGACAGGGGACCCAACACCGGGGAGCTGTTTTTT. The full variable domain, its missing parts supplied by reference TRBV2 and TRBJ2-2, is EPEVTQTPSHQVTQMGQEVILRCVPISNHLYFYWYRQILGQKVEFLVSFYNNEISEKSEIFDDQFSVERPDGSNFTLKIRSTKLEDSAMYFCASDRGPNTGELFFGEGSRLTVL.

The V call is TRBV6-5, the J call TRBJ1-2; TRBD1 aligns across 8 bases. V lost 7 bases to trimming and J lost 0 bases; unmatched junction nucleotides: 4. From germline, CDR1 is MNHEY and CDR2 SVGAGI. The CDR3 consists of 14 residues. The CDR3 reads CASNPTGANYGYTF. In DNA, the CDR3 is TGTGCCAGCAATCCGACAGGGGCTAACTATGGCTACACCTTC.

The J gene is TRBJ1-4, the V gene TRBV29-1, with D perhaps matching TRBD1 (5 bases). Looked up from germline, CDR1 is SQVTM and CDR2 is ANQGSEA. The CDR3 is 11 residues long. Trimming took off 4 bases at V and 14 bases at J, with 14 bases between the two ends. The CDR3 sequence: CSVVRDRVLFF. CDR3 sequence (DNA): TGCAGCGTTGTAAGGGACCGAGTCCTGTTTTTT.

This clone appeared once. This chain connects TRBV4-2 to TRBJ2-5; 12 bases map to TRBD2. This CDR3 region has 17 residues. The germline V gene has CDR1 LGHNA and CDR2 YNFKEQ. The V segment lost 4 bases and the J segment 2 bases; nucleotides outside the gene matches: 8. The CDR3 DNA reads as TGTGCCAGCAGCCGCCTAGCGGGAGGGCCGGGGCAAGAGACCCAGTACTTC. As protein: CASSRLAGGPGQETQYF.

The sample holds a few counts of this clone. The chain recombines TRBV6-4 with TRBJ1-4, with 10 bases fitting TRBD1. V gave up 6 bases and J gave up 6 bases; unmatched junction bases: 10. The CDR3 spans 16 residues. Germline assignment: CDR1 MRHNA and CDR2 SNTAGT. The CDR3 nucleotides are TGTGCCAGCAGCCCAGGGACAGGGGAGAGGGATGAAAAACTGTTTTTT. Amino acids: CASSPGTGERDEKLFF.